These 3 T cell receptor beta chains came from one sample sequenced in a study of regulatory T cells in long-lasting Graves disease. CDR3-region Arm-PCR and iRepertoire HTBI primers produced the TCR beta libraries. MiXCR, run by TCRdb on the multiplex PCR reads, gives a single entry per CDR3 protein. The sample yields 680,000 or so distinct CDR3 sequences, 15% to 20% seen once. Indicated time point: newly diagnosed GD, antithyroid drugs for less than 3 months. From PBMCs, RNA was extracted and then used to make the TCR library. These data also formed part of another study, on T cells in Graves' hyperthyroidism and ophthalmopathy.

Sequenced material: peripheral blood mononuclear cells (PBMCs), taken at new diagnosis, from a patient treated with antithyroid drugs. All receptors come from a woman between 25 and 40 years old with Graves disease.

The chain uses TRBV20-1 and TRBJ2-4; maybe TRBD1 (6 bases). Trimming left V 6 bases short and J 10 bases short, with 19 bases between. Germline V lookup: CDR1 DFQATT, CDR2 SNEGSKA (reference sequence). The CDR3 loop spans 13 amino acids. Written as DNA, the CDR3 is TGCAGTGCCCCCTGGACAGACATCAGGATTCAGTACTTC. This encodes CSAPWTDIRIQYF.

As to this clonotype: A much larger clone sits a single nucleotide away, making a read error possible. This chain connects TRBV6-1 to TRBJ2-4; TRBD2 matches at 7 bases. This CDR3 is 12 amino acids long. In germline, CDR1 is MNHNS, CDR2 SASEGT. The V and J ends lost 5 bases and 9 bases, in that order; junction bases with no gene match: 4. As DNA, the CDR3 is TGTGCCAGCAGTCTCACGGGGGGCATTCAGTACTTC. Translated, it gives CASSLTGGIQYF.

The chain is built from TRBV11-2 and TRBJ2-4; 8 bases match TRBD1. J was trimmed by 1 base and V by 5 bases; bases with no gene match: 13. The germline V gene has CDR1 SGHAT and CDR2 FQNNGV. This CDR3 contains 18 residues. In DNA form, the CDR3 reads TGTGCCAGCAGCCAAGCCCTGACAGGGGACGGGGCCAAAAACATTCAGTACTTC. Its protein product is CASSQALTGDGAKNIQYF.